There are a few counts of the clone carrying this TCR beta chain. The antigen is undetermined. CDR1 is SGDLS and CDR2 is YYNGEE in the germline V gene. This CDR3 comprises 15 residues. Trimming cost V 3 bases and J 1 base, with 13 bases left between them. The sample comes from a study of CD8 T cells in ankylosing spondylitis. Study observations and caveats: Disease-linked clones reportedly concentrated significantly in matched ankylosing spondylitis synovial fluid. Disease-linked clones were CD8+ and relatively rare in peripheral blood. Ankylosing spondylitis blood seemed to carry a telltale TCR beta motif made of several highly homologous variants.

Researchers built TCR beta libraries using quantitative 5'-RACE with molecular barcodes. TCRdb recomputed calls from the 5' RACE reads with MiXCR, one row per CDR3 protein. The repertoire holds roughly 300,000 distinct CDR3 sequences, with around 7.6% as singletons. This sequence joins TRBV9 and TRBJ1-1, with a weak D call TRBD1 (5 bases). The TCR sequence derives from a male donor with ankylosing spondylitis. The sequencing input was blood, either unsorted or a sorted T cell fraction (not recorded which). In DNA, the CDR3 is TGTGCCAGCAGCGCCCCGGGGACCGAGAACACTGAAGCTTTCTTT. Translating gives CASSAPGTENTEAFF. Using reference TRBV9 and TRBJ1-1 for the parts outside the CDR3, the full variable domain is DSGVTQTPKHLITATGQRVTLRCSPRSGDLSVYWYQQSLDQGLQFLIQYYNGEERAKGNILERFSAQQFPDLHSELNLSSLELGDSALYFCASSAPGTENTEAFFGQGTRLTVV.